The TCR beta chain under discussion was sequenced for a study of blood T cell repertoires in COVID-19. Looking at the study overall: COVID-19 samples from acute and convalescent phases originated in the United States, Italy and Spain. PBMCs, B-cell-depleted T cells, or T cells provided the cDNA or gDNA that made up the material.

The CDR3 is 17 amino acids. V lost 7 bases, J lost 6 bases, and 15 bases stayed unmatched. Germline V gene sequence: CDR1 LNHDA, CDR2 SQIVND (reference sequence). Original methodology: The authors estimated nucleated cell counts from reference gene primer amplification. Method: immunoSEQ multiplex PCR; TCRdb's copy keeps in-frame clones and lacks some. The V and J calls and clone size come from that table; D and trimming were worked out from the DNA. Counted here are 90,000 to 150,000 clones, over 75% occurring once; the ten biggest clones make up around 9.9%. The sample taken for sequencing was peripheral blood. The clonotype comes from an elderly man with acute or convalescent COVID-19. The rearrangement uses TRBV19 and TRBJ2-3, with 11 bases lining up with TRBD2. The CDR3 DNA sequence: TGTGCCAGTAACCAACCCGGTTTTGCTAGCGGGAGGGATACGCAGTATTTT. This codes for CASNQPGFASGRDTQYF.